This record covers a single T cell receptor beta chain. Its cognate antigen is unknown. The record originates from a study of OX40 agonist ivuxolimab in advanced cancers. Study summary: Patient treatment consisted of intravenous ivuxolimab administration every 2 weeks at 0.01 to 10 mg/kg. Study outcomes and limitations: The study did not work out the antigen specificity of the expanded peripheral T cells.

The germline V and J ends were trimmed by 0 bases and 6 bases, with 16 bases remaining between them. The V gene's germline CDR1 is SGHRS and CDR2 YFSETQ. The length of the CDR3 is 17 residues. Here immunoSEQ multiplex PCR was the method, and the copy in TCRdb shows in-frame clones only, minus some. Of roughly 57,000 clones in the sample, approximately 84% were seen once. The rearrangement joins TRBV5-1 to TRBJ2-6; D unclear. Here the sequenced sample was CD4+ or CD8+ T cells sorted from blood, taken in a trial of the OX40 agonist ivuxolimab. This TCR was recovered from an adult with an advanced solid tumor such as melanoma, head and neck, liver or kidney cancer. For the CDR3, the DNA is TGCGCCAGCAGCTTGGGGGCACGAGGCTCTATGGCCAACGTCCTGACTTTC. Its protein is CASSLGARGSMANVLTF.